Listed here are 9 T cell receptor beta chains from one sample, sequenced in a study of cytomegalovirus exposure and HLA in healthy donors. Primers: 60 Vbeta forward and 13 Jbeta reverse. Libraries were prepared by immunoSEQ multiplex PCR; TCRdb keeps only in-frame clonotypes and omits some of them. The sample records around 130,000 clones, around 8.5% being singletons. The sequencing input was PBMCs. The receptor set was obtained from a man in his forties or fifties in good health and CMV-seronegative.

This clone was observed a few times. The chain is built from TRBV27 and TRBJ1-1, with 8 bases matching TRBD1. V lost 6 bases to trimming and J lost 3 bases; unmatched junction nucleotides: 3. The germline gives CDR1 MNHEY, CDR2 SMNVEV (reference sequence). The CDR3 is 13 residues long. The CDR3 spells CASRVTGDTEAFF. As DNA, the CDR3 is TGTGCCAGCAGGGTGACAGGGGACACTGAAGCTTTCTTT.

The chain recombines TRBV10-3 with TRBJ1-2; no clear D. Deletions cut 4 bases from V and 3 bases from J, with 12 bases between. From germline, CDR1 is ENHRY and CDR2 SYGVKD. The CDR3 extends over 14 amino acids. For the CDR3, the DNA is TGTGCCATCAGTGGACCCGGGAAAGACTATGGCTACACCTTC. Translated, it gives CAISGPGKDYGYTF.

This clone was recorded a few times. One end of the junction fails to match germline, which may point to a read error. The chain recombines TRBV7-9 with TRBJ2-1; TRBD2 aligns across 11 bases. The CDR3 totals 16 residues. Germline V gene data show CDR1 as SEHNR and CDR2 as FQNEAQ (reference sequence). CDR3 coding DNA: TGTGCTAGCAGGCCGTTCACCGGGACTAGCGGCAATGAGCAGTTCTTC. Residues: CASRPFTGTSGNEQFF.

In DNA, the CDR3 is TGTGCCAGCAGACGGCGGGGGGGCCCTAGCACAGATACGCAGTATTTT. It specifies CASRRRGGPSTDTQYF. The rearrangement uses TRBV28 and TRBJ2-3; TRBD2 agrees at 9 bases. CDR1 MDHEN and CDR2 SYDVKM come from the germline V gene. The CDR3 runs to 16 residues. J lost 0 bases, V lost 6 bases, and 7 bases had no gene match.

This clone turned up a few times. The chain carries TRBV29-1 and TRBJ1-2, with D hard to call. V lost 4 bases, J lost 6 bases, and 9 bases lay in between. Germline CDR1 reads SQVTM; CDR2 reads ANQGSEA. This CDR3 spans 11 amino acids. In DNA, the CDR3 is TGCAGCGTTGGTGGAGGGAATGGCTACACCTTC. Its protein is CSVGGGNGYTF.

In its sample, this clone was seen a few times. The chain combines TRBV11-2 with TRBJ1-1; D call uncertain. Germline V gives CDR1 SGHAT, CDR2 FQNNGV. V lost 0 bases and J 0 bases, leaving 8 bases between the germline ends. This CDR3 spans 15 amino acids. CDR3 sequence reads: CASSLDEGMNTEAFF. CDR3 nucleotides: TGTGCCAGCAGCTTAGACGAGGGTATGAACACTGAAGCTTTCTTT. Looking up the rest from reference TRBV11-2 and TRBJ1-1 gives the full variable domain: EAGVAQSPRYKIIEKRQSVAFWCNPISGHATLYWYQQILGQGPKLLIQFQNNGVVDDSQLPKDRFSAERLKGVDSTLKIQPAKLEDSAVYLCASSLDEGMNTEAFFGQGTRLTVV.

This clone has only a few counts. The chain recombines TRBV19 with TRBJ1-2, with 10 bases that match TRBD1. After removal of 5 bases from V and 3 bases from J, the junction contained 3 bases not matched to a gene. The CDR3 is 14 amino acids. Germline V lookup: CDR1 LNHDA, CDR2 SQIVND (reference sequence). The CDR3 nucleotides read TGTGCCAGTAGTCCCGGGACAGGGGACTATGGCTACACCTTC. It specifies CASSPGTGDYGYTF.

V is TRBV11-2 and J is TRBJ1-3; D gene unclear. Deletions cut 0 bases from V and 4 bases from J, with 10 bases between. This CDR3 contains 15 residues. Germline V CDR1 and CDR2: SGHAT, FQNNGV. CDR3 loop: CASSLEPLGGNTIYF. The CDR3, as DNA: TGTGCCAGCAGCTTAGAACCCCTTGGCGGAAACACCATATATTTT.

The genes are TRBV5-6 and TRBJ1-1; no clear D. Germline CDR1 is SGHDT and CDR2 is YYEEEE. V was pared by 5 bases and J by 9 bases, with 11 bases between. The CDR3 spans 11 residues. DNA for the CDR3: TGTGCCAGCAGTTACGGGAACAAAGCTTTCTTT. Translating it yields CASSYGNKAFF.